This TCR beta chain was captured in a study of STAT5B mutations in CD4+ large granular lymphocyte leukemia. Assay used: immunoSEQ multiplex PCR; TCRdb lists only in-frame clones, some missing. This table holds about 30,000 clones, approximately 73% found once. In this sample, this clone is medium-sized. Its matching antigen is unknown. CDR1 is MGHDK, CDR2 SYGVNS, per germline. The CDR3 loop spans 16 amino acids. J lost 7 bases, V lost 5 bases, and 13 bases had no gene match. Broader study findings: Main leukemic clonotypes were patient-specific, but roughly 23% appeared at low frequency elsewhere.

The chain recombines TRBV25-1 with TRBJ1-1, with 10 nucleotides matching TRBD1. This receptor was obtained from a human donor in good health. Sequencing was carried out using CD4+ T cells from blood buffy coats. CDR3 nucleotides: TGTGCCAGCAGTTCACACTCCGACAGGGGGCTTGGTGAAGCTTTCTTT. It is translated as CASSSHSDRGLGEAFF.